This T cell receptor beta chain was sequenced in a study of T cells after yellow fever vaccination. Findings and caveats of the study: Bulk-population clonotypes that are abundant could appear as contaminants in FACS-sorted repertoires. The appearance of a small share of clonotypes in both CD4 and CD8 compartments was observed.

This clonotype was observed many times. Its antigen is undetermined. UMIs and a universal primer site were added when TCR cDNA was made by 5'RACE template switching. TCRdb re-analysed the 5' RACE reads in MiXCR, keeping a single row per CDR3 protein. The sample yields approximately 300,000 distinct CDR3 sequences, about 10% seen once. The sample in question was CD4+ T cells sorted from PBMCs, obtained 45 days after the yellow fever booster vaccination. The TCR sequence derives from a man aged 18 to 35 who received the YFV17D yellow fever vaccine.

This CDR3 is CASSPGGRVGTQYF. The CDR3 nucleotides are TGTGCCAGCAGCCCCGGGGGCAGGGTCGGTACGCAGTATTTT. The V call is TRBV7-2, the J call TRBJ2-3, with D perhaps being TRBD1 or TRBD2 (6 bases each). Trimming pared 5 bases from V and 8 bases from J, leaving 17 bases between. Germline V gives CDR1 SGHTA, CDR2 FQGNSA. The CDR3 runs 14 residues. Combining the CDR3 with reference TRBV7-2 and TRBJ2-3 gives the whole variable domain GAGVSQSPSNKVTEKGKDVELRCDPISGHTALYWYRQSLGQGLEFLIYFQGNSAPDKSGLPSDRFSAERTGGSVSTLTIQRTQQEDSAVYLCASSPGGRVGTQYFGPGTRLTVL.